This record concerns one T cell receptor beta chain sequence. The antigen remains unidentified. CDR1 is SGDLS, CDR2 YYNGEE, per germline. The germline V and J ends were trimmed by 6 bases and 8 bases, with 14 bases remaining between them. This CDR3 has 13 amino acids. This sample was taken from a study of cytomegalovirus exposure and HLA in healthy donors. Overall study context: An earlier analysis identified 117 million unique TCR beta sequences in about 200 million T cells. Study-level results: The authors excluded some V segments, including TRBV6-2 and TRBV6-3, as indistinguishable. For TCR beta chains, V- and J-gene trimming was later linked to a missense DCLRE1C variant.

60 Vbeta and 13 Jbeta primers were used in PCR. Method: immunoSEQ multiplex PCR; TCRdb's copy keeps in-frame clones and lacks some. The repertoire consists of around 150,000 clones, with roughly 76% occurring once and the leading ten covering roughly 14%. The clonotype originates from a human donor in good health. The chain combines TRBV9 with TRBJ1-4; no clear D gene. Sequencing was done on a sample of PBMCs. CDR3 in amino acids: CASTRGSEEKLFF. As DNA, the CDR3 is TGTGCCAGCACCCGAGGGTCGGAGGAAAAACTGTTTTTT.